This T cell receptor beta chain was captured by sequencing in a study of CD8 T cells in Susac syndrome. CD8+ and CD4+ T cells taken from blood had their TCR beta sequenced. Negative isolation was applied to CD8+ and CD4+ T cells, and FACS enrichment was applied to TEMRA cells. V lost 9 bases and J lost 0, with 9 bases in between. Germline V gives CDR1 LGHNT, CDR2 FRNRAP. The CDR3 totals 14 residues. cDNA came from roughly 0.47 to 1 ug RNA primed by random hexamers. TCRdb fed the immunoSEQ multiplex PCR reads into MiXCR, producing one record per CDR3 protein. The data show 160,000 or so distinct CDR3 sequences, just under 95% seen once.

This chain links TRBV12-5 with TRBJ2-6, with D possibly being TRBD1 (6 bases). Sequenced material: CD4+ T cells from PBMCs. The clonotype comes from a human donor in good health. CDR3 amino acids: CASNRDSGANVLTF. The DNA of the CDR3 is TGTGCTAGCAACAGGGACTCTGGGGCCAACGTCCTGACTTTC.